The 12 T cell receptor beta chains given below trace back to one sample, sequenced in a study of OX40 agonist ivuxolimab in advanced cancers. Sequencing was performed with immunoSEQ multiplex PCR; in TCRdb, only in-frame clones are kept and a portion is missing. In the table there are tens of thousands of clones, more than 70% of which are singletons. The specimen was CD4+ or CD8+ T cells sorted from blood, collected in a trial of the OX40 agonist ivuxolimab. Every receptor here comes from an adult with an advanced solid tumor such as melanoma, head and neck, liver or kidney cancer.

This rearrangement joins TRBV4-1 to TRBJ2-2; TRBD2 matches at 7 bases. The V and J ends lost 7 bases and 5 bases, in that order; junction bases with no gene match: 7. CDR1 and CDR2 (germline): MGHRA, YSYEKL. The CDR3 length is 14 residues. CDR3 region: CASKAGMLTGELFF. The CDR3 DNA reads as TGCGCCAGCAAAGCGGGAATGTTAACCGGGGAGCTGTTTTTT.

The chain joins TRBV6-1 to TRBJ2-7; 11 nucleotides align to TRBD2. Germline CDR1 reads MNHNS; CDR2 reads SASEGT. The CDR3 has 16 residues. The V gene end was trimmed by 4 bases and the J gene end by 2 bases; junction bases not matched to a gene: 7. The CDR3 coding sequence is TGTGCCAGCAGTGTACTAGCGGGAGTAGTAACCTACGAGCAGTACTTC. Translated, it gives CASSVLAGVVTYEQYF.

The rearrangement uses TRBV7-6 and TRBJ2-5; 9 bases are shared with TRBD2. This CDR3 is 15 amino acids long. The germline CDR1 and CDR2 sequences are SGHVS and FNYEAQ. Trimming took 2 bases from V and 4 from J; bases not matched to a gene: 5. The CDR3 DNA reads TGTGCCAGCAGCTTAATAGCGGGAGTGGCAGAGACCCAGTACTTC. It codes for CASSLIAGVAETQYF.

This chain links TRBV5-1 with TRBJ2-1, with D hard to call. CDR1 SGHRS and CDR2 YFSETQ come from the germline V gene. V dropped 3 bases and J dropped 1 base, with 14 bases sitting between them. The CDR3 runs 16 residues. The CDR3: CASSSAGGNSYNEQFF. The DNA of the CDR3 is TGCGCCAGCAGCTCCGCTGGCGGAAATTCCTACAATGAGCAGTTCTTC.

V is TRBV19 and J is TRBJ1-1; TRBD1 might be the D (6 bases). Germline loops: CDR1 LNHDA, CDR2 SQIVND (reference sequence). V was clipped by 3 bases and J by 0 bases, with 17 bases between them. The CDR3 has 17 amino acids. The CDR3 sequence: CASSMGAVGFMNTEAFF. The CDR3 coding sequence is TGTGCCAGTAGTATGGGGGCAGTTGGATTCATGAACACTGAAGCTTTCTTT.

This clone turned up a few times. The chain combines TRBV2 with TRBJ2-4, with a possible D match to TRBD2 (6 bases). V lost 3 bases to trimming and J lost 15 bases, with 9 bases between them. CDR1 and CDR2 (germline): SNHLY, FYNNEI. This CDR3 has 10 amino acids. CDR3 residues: CASSDGDWYF. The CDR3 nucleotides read TGTGCCAGCAGTGACGGGGACTGGTACTTC.

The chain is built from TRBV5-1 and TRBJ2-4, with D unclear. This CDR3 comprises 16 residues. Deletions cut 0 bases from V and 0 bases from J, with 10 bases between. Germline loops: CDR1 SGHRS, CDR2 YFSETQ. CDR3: CASSLDGYLAKNIQYF. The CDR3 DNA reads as TGCGCCAGCAGCTTGGATGGATACCTAGCCAAAAACATTCAGTACTTC.

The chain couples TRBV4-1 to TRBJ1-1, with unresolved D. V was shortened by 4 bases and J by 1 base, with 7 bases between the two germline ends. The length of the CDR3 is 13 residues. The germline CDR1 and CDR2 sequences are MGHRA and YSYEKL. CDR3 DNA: TGCGCCAGCAGCCCCCAAGAGAACACTGAAGCTTTCTTT. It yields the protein CASSPQENTEAFF.

The CDR3 coding sequence is TGTGCCAGCAGTGTCGGCCGGGACTCGATGGCCCAGTACTTC. It yields the protein CASSVGRDSMAQYF. This chain links TRBV2 with TRBJ2-5; D possibly corresponds to TRBD2 (6 bases). This CDR3 has 14 residues. V lost 4 bases to trimming and J lost 9 bases, with 18 bases between them. Germline CDR1 reads SNHLY; CDR2 reads FYNNEI. Full variable domain (remainder filled in from reference TRBV2 and TRBJ2-5): EPEVTQTPSHQVTQMGQEVILRCVPISNHLYFYWYRQILGQKVEFLVSFYNNEISEKSEIFDDQFSVERPDGSNFTLKIRSTKLEDSAMYFCASSVGRDSMAQYFGPGTRLLVL.

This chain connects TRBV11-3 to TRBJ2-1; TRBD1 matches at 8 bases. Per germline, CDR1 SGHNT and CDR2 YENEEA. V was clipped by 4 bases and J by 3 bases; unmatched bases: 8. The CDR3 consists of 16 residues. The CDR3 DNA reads TGTGCCAGCAGCTCCCATGGACAGGGAAGCTACAATGAGCAGTTCTTC. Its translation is CASSSHGQGSYNEQFF. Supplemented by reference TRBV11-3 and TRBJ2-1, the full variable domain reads EAGVVQSPRYKIIEKKQPVAFWCNPISGHNTLYWYLQNLGQGPELLIRYENEEAVDDSQLPKDRFSAERLKGVDSTLKIQPAELGDSAVYLCASSSHGQGSYNEQFFGPGTRLTVL.

The CDR3 here is CASSASASYEQYF. The CDR3 nucleotides are TGTGCCAGCAGCGCCAGCGCCTCCTACGAGCAGTACTTC. V is TRBV5-4 and J is TRBJ2-7; D is undetermined. Trimming pared 4 bases from V and 0 bases from J, leaving 8 bases between. The CDR3 runs 13 residues. The germline CDR1 and CDR2 sequences are SGHNT and YYREEE (reference sequence). The full variable domain, completed using reference TRBV5-4 and TRBJ2-7, is ETGVTQSPTHLIKTRGQQVTLRCSSQSGHNTVSWYQQALGQGPQFIFQYYREEENGRGNFPPRFSGLQFPNYSSELNVNALELDDSALYLCASSASASYEQYFGPGTRLTVT.

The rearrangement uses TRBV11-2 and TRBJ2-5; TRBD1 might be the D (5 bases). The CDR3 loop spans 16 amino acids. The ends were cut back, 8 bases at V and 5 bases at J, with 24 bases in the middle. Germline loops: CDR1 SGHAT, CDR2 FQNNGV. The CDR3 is CASQRTRTQEGETQYF. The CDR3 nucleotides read TGTGCCAGCCAAAGGACGAGGACACAAGAAGGCGAGACCCAGTACTTC.